This is a list of T cell receptor beta chains from one sample in a study of blood T cell repertoires in COVID-19. TCRdb's copy holds only in-frame clones and misses some; the assay was immunoSEQ multiplex PCR. The sample contains roughly 310,000 clones, under 95% of which appear only once. Sequenced material: PBMCs or T cells enriched from blood (not recorded which). The receptor source for this set is a man aged 55 to 70 who had recovered from COVID-19. CDR3s include the opening cysteine and the closing phenylalanine or tryptophan. Each record gives: V gene, J gene, clone size, D gene, CDR3 DNA, CDR3 protein. D genes are given only for firm matches. Part of the rows lack a size; the others show once, few, many or a class for expanded clones.

TRBV11-3	TRBJ2-2	once	TRBD2	TGTGCCAGCAGCCCTACAAGCATAGCGGGACAGAACACCGGGGAGCTGTTTTTT	CASSPTSIAGQNTGELFF
TRBV19	TRBJ2-7	-	TRBD2	TGTGCCAGTTTAGGAGCGGGAGAACGCAACGAGCAGTACTTC	CASLGAGERNEQYF
TRBV11-2	TRBJ2-1	-	TRBD2	TGTGCCTCCCGACCTAGCGGCCCCTACAATGAGCAGTTCTTC	CASRPSGPYNEQFF
TRBV19	TRBJ2-7	-	TRBD2	TGTGCCAGCGGGACTAGCGGGAGTTACGAGCAGTACTTC	CASGTSGSYEQYF
TRBV27	TRBJ2-7	few	TRBD2	TGTGCCAGCAGTTTGACGGTGGCGGGAGGGTACGAGCAGTACTTC	CASSLTVAGGYEQYF
TRBV10-3	TRBJ1-2	-	TRBD1	TGTGCCATCAGGATAGACAGGGGTAGTGGCTACACCTTC	CAIRIDRGSGYTF
TRBV19	TRBJ1-5	-	-	TGTGCCAGTAGTATCCAGGATAGCAATCAGCCCCAGCATTTT	CASSIQDSNQPQHF
TRBV2	TRBJ2-7	-	TRBD1	TGTGCCAGCAGTCACCCCGGACAGGGTCGCACCTACGAGCAGTACTTC	CASSHPGQGRTYEQYF
TRBV5-3	TRBJ1-1	-	-	TGTGCCAGAAGCTTGGATGGGGGCGAGGGTCACACTGAAGCTTTCTTT	CARSLDGGEGHTEAFF
TRBV7-9	TRBJ1-4	-	-	TGTGCCAGCAGCTTCCCCCATCATGCAACTAATGAAAAACTGTTTTTT	CASSFPHHATNEKLFF
TRBV7-2	TRBJ2-3	-	TRBD2	TGTGCCAGCACCCTAGCGGGAGGCGCAGATACGCAGTATTTT	CASTLAGGADTQYF
TRBV6-5	TRBJ2-5	-	TRBD2	TGTGCCAGCAGTTACGTTACTAGCGCTGGTGAGACCCAGTACTTC	CASSYVTSAGETQYF
TRBV7-2	TRBJ1-2	-	TRBD1	TGTGCCAGCAGCCCTGGACAGGGGGCTTACGGCTACACCTTC	CASSPGQGAYGYTF
TRBV9	TRBJ2-1	-	-	TGTGCCAGCGTTGCAGTCTACAATGAGCAGTTCTTC	CASVAVYNEQFF
TRBV10-3	TRBJ2-7	-	TRBD2	TGTGCCATCAGTGCAACTAGCGGGGGACCCTACGAGCAGTACTTC	CAISATSGGPYEQYF
TRBV5-6	TRBJ1-1	-	-	TGTGCCAGCACCCCAGTAGGCGGGATGAACACTGAAGCTTTCTTT	CASTPVGGMNTEAFF
TRBV7-3	TRBJ1-1	once	-	TGTGCCAGCAGCTTACAGGGCCGGAACACTGAAGCTTTCTTT	CASSLQGRNTEAFF
TRBV5-5	TRBJ1-4	-	-	TGTGCCAGCAGCGCCCTAGGGGGAACTAATGAAAAACTGTTTTTT	CASSALGGTNEKLFF
TRBV7-2	TRBJ1-2	once	TRBD1	TGTGCCAGCAGCTCAATACCGGGACAGGGGGATGGCTACACCTTC	CASSSIPGQGDGYTF
TRBV28	TRBJ2-2	-	-	TGTGCCAGCAGAGCCACGAACACCGGGGAGCTGTTTTTT	CASRATNTGELFF
TRBV7-2	TRBJ2-5	-	TRBD2	TGTGCCAGCAGCACCCGGACTCTAGCGGGGGGGCAGGAGACCCAGTACTTC	CASSTRTLAGGQETQYF
TRBV30	TRBJ2-2	-	TRBD1	TGTGCCTGGAGCATACGACAGGGAGTAAACACCGGGGAGCTGTTTTTT	CAWSIRQGVNTGELFF
TRBV7-2	TRBJ2-3	-	TRBD1	TGTGCCAGCAGCTTAAACCCCGGGACAGCTAGCACAGATACGCAGTATTTT	CASSLNPGTASTDTQYF
TRBV6-1	TRBJ1-1	-	-	TGTGCCAGCAGTGAGCAGGAGAACACTGAAGCTTTCTTT	CASSEQENTEAFF
TRBV14	TRBJ1-4	-	-	TGTGCCAGCAGCCAGGAAAGGAGGGCAACTAATGAAAAACTGTTTTTT	CASSQERRATNEKLFF
TRBV7-2	TRBJ1-4	-	-	TGTGCCAGCAGTGTTACCGGGGGATATAATGAAAAACTGTTTTTT	CASSVTGGYNEKLFF
TRBV27	TRBJ2-7	-	TRBD1	TGTGCCAGCAGCTTACAGGGGGCGCTTACCGAGCAGTACTTC	CASSLQGALTEQYF
TRBV6-5	TRBJ1-5	-	-	TGTGCCAGCCGCTCGGAGGGGCTACGCAATCAGCCCCAGCATTTT	CASRSEGLRNQPQHF
TRBV18	TRBJ2-5	-	TRBD2	TGTGCCAGCTCAACAACTAGCGGAAGTCAAGAGACCCAGTACTTC	CASSTTSGSQETQYF
TRBV3-1/TRBV3-2	TRBJ2-2	-	TRBD2	TGTGCCAGCAGACATAAAACTAGCGGGAGGCCTTCAAGGTCCGGGGAGCTGTTTTTT	CASRHKTSGRPSRSGELFF
TRBV5-1	TRBJ2-5	-	-	TGCGCCAGCAGCTTCGGTAACAGGGAAGAGACCCAGTACTTC	CASSFGNREETQYF
TRBV21-1	TRBJ1-2	-	-	TGTGCCAGCAGCATCGGGGATGGCTACACCTTC	CASSIGDGYTF
TRBV19	TRBJ2-3	-	-	TGTGCCAGTAGTATAGACGGCAGGGGTGATACGCAGTATTTT	CASSIDGRGDTQYF
TRBV10-1	TRBJ2-7	once	TRBD2	TGCGCCAGCAGTGAATCGGGAGGTTCTTGGTACTTC	CASSESGGSWYF
TRBV30	TRBJ1-1	-	-	TGTGCCTGGAGTCGGTCCACTGAAGCTTTCTTT	CAWSRSTEAFF
TRBV12-3/TRBV12-4	TRBJ1-6	-	-	TGTGCCAGCAATACAGGGTATAATTCACCCCTCCACTTT	CASNTGYNSPLHF
TRBV5-1	TRBJ1-3	-	-	TGCGCCAGCAGCCCCGGGACATTGGGTATGTCTGGAAACACCATATATTTT	CASSPGTLGMSGNTIYF
TRBV7-9	TRBJ2-5	-	-	TGTGCCAGCAGCCCAAGAAGGACAGAAGAGACCCAGTACTTC	CASSPRRTEETQYF
TRBV3-1/TRBV3-2	TRBJ2-1	-	TRBD1	TGTGCCAGCAGCCAAGGTTTACCGGGACAGGGCCACAATGAGCAGTTCTTC	CASSQGLPGQGHNEQFF
TRBV3-1/TRBV3-2	TRBJ2-2	few	-	TGTGCCAGCAGCCAAGGCGTGGGGACAATGAACACCGGGGAGCTGTTTTTT	CASSQGVGTMNTGELFF
TRBV19	TRBJ2-3	once	-	TGTGCCAGTTCACGGGGGGCTTTCGACACAGATACGCAGTATTTT	CASSRGAFDTDTQYF
TRBV3-1/TRBV3-2	TRBJ2-3	few	TRBD2	TGTGCCAGCAGCCAAGCCCTAGCGGGAGTCACGCAGTATTTT	CASSQALAGVTQYF
TRBV5-4	TRBJ2-5	-	TRBD2	TGTGCCAGCAGCCTTAGCGGGGGGGAAGAGACCCAGTACTTC	CASSLSGGEETQYF
TRBV5-1	TRBJ2-5	-	TRBD2	TGCGCCAGCGCCCTGCGTAGCGGGGCCTACGGCGGCCAAGAGACCCAGTACTTC	CASALRSGAYGGQETQYF
TRBV6-5	TRBJ1-1	-	-	TGTGCCAGCAGTTACTCAGCAGGCCTGAACACTGAAGCTTTCTTT	CASSYSAGLNTEAFF
TRBV3-1/TRBV3-2	TRBJ1-5	-	-	TGTGCCAGCAGCCCCAGGCCCCGGGGAGGGGGCAATCAGCCCCAGCATTTT	CASSPRPRGGGNQPQHF
TRBV5-4	TRBJ2-3	once	-	TGTGCCAGCAGCTTGCCAGGAAACACAGATACGCAGTATTTT	CASSLPGNTDTQYF
TRBV6-2/TRBV6-3	TRBJ1-6	-	-	TGTGCCAGCAGTTACTTAGGGGGATTACGGCATTCACCCCTCCACTTT	CASSYLGGLRHSPLHF
TRBV19	TRBJ1-3	-	-	TGTGCCAGCTCGGACATCTCTGGAAACACCATATATTTT	CASSDISGNTIYF
TRBV30	TRBJ1-6	-	TRBD1	TGTGCCTGGGATAGACAGGGAGGCTCACCCCTCCACTTT	CAWDRQGGSPLHF
TRBV19	TRBJ2-3	-	TRBD2	TGTGCCAGTAGTGCACAACTAGCGAGCACAGATACGCAGTATTTT	CASSAQLASTDTQYF
TRBV6-6	TRBJ1-1	-	TRBD1	TGTGCCAGCAGTTACGACAGGGCTGGTGAAGCTTTCTTT	CASSYDRAGEAFF
TRBV4-1	TRBJ2-6	-	-	TGCGCCAGCAGCCCAGGGGCGAGCGGTGGGGCCAACGTCCTGACTTTC	CASSPGASGGANVLTF
TRBV7-9	TRBJ1-1	-	-	TGTGCCAGCAGCTTAGGACAGGCTAGTGCTGAAGCTTTCTTT	CASSLGQASAEAFF
TRBV7-2	TRBJ1-2	-	-	TGTGCCAGCAGCTTGGCTGGGCTCTATGGCTACACCTTC	CASSLAGLYGYTF
TRBV27	TRBJ1-4	-	-	TGTGCCAGCAGTTTACGACACAGGGCGGCTAATGAAAAACTGTTTTTT	CASSLRHRAANEKLFF
TRBV3-1/TRBV3-2	TRBJ1-3	-	-	TGTGCCAGCAGCCAAGTTACAGGGACTGGAAACACCATATATTTT	CASSQVTGTGNTIYF
TRBV28	TRBJ1-2	once	TRBD1	TGTGCCAGCAGTGCGGGACAGGCGGGCAACTATGGCTACACCTTC	CASSAGQAGNYGYTF
TRBV3-1/TRBV3-2	TRBJ2-7	-	-	TGTGCCAGCAGCCCACCTAACCCGGGAGCAACCTACGAGCAGTACTTC	CASSPPNPGATYEQYF